This entry concerns a single TCR beta chain. What it recognizes is unknown. This sample stems from a study of T cell responses to AZD1222 COVID-19 vaccine. General study findings and limits: Scientists sampled the repertoires only once the peak T cell response had passed. Of the AZD1222 recipients, only five to seven were seropositive at baseline.

Libraries were prepared by immunoSEQ multiplex PCR; TCRdb keeps only in-frame clonotypes and omits some of them. Of 95,000 to 130,000 clones listed, around 88% were seen once; the top ten hold around 9.6%. The CDR3 is 14 residues long. Between the trimmed V and J ends, which lost 0 bases and 9 bases, there was a span of 12 bases. Germline CDR1 KGHSH, CDR2 LQKENI. Sequenced material: peripheral blood, taken on day 0 of AZD1222 vaccination. The chain employs TRBV18 and TRBJ1-5; no firm D call. This TCR derives from an adult in good health. The CDR3 loop reads CASSPPVKGSPQHF. CDR3 DNA: TGTGCCAGCTCACCACCGGTCAAAGGGTCGCCCCAGCATTTT.